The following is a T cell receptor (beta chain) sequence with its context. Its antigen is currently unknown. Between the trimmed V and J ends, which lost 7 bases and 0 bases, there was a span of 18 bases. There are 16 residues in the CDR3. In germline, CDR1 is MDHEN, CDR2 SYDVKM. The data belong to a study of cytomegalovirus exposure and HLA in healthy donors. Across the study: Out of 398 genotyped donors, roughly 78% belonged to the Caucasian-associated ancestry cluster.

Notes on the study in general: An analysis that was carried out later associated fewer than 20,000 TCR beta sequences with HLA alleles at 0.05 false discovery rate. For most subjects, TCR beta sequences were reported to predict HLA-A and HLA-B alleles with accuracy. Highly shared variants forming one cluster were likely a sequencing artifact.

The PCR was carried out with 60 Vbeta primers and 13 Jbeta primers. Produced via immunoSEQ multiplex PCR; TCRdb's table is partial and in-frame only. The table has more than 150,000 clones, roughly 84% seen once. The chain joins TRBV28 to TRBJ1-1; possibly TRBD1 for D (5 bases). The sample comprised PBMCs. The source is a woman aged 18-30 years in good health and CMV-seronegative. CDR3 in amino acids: CASTPPAGGLNTEAFF. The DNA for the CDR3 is TGTGCCAGCACTCCCCCGGCCGGGGGGTTGAACACTGAAGCTTTCTTT.